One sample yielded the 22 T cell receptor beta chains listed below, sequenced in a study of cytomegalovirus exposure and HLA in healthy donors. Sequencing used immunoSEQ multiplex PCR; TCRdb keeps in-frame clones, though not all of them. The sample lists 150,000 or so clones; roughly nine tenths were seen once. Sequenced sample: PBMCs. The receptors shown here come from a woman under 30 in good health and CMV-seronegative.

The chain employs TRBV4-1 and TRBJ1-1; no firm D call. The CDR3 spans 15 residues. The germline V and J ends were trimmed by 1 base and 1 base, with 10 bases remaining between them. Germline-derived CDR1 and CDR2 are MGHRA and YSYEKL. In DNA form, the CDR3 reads TGCGCCAGCAGCCAAGTAGGTCGAGGGAACACTGAAGCTTTCTTT. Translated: CASSQVGRGNTEAFF.

This chain's CDR3 is CASTKTGDGTEAFF. DNA for the CDR3: TGTGCCAGCACCAAGACAGGGGATGGGACTGAAGCTTTCTTT. The chain combines TRBV6-5 with TRBJ1-1; 8 bases align to TRBD1. CDR1 is MNHEY, CDR2 SVGAGI, per germline. The CDR3 loop spans 14 amino acids. Trimming took 7 bases from V and 5 from J; bases not matched to a gene: 9.

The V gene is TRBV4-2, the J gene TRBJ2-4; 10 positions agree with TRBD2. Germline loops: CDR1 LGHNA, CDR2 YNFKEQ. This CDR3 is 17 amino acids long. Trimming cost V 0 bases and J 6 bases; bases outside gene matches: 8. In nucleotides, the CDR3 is TGTGCCAGCAGCCAAGATTCCCTAGCGGGGGCTGGAAACATTCAGTACTTC. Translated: CASSQDSLAGAGNIQYF.

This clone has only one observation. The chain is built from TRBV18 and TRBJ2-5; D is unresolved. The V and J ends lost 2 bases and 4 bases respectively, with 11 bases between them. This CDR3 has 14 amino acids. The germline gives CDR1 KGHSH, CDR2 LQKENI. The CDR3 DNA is TGTGCCAGCTCACCAGATAGTGATACAGAGACCCAGTACTTC. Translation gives CASSPDSDTETQYF.

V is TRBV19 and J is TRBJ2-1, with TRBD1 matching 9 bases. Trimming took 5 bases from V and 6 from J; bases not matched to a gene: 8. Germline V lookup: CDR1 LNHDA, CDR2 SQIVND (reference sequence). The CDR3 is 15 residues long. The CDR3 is CASSPYRDRVNEQFF. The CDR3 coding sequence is TGTGCCAGTAGTCCCTACCGGGACAGGGTCAATGAGCAGTTCTTC.

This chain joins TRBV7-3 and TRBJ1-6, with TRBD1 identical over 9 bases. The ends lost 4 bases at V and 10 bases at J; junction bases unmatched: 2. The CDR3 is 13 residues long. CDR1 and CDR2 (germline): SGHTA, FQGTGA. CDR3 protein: CASSWGQGSPLHF. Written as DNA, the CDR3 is TGTGCCAGCAGCTGGGGACAGGGATCACCCCTCCACTTT.

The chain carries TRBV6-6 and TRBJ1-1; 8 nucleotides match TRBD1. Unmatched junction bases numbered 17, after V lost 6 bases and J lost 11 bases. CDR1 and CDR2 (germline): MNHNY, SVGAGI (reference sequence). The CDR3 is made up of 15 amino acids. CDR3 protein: CASRRTDTGGGGAFF. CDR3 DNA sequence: TGTGCCAGCAGGAGGACGGACACAGGGGGAGGGGGGGCTTTCTTT.

The CDR3 region is CATLGRGGPTDTQYF. The CDR3 DNA reads as TGTGCCACCCTAGGGAGGGGGGGGCCCACAGATACGCAGTATTTT. This chain links TRBV6-5 with TRBJ2-3; possible D gene TRBD2, 7 bases. Germline V gene lookup returns CDR1 MNHEY and CDR2 SVGAGI. V was cut by 10 bases and J by 2 bases, with 19 bases left in between. The CDR3 consists of 15 residues.

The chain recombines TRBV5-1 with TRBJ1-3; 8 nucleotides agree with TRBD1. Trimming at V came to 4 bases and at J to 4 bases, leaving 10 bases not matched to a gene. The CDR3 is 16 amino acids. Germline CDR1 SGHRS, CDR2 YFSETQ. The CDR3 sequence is CASSITGQGLGNTIYF. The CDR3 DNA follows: TGCGCCAGCAGCATTACCGGACAGGGTCTCGGAAACACCATATATTTT. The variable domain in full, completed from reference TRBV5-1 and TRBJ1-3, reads KAGVTQTPRYLIKTRGQQVTLSCSPISGHRSVSWYQQTPGQGLQFLFEYFSETQRNKGNFPGRFSGRQFSNSRSEMNVSTLELGDSALYLCASSITGQGLGNTIYFGEGSWLTVV.

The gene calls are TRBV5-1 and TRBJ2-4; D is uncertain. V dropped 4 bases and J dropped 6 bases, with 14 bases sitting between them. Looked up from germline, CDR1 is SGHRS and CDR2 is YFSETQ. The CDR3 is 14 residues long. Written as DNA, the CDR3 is TGCGCCAGCAGCCCTATGGTGTCGGGAAACATTCAGTACTTC. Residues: CASSPMVSGNIQYF.

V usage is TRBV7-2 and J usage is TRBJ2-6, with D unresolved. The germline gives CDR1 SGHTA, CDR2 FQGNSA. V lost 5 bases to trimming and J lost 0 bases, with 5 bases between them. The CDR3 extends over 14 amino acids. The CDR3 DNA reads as TGTGCCAGCAGCCCCGTCTCTGGGGCCAACGTCCTGACTTTC. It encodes CASSPVSGANVLTF.

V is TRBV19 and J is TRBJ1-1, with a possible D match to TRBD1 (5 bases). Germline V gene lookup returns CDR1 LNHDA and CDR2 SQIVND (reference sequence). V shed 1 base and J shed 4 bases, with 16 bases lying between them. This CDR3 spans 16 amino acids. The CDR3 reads CASSIVGARKGTEAFF. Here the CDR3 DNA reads TGTGCCAGTAGTATAGTAGGGGCGCGGAAAGGCACTGAAGCTTTCTTT.

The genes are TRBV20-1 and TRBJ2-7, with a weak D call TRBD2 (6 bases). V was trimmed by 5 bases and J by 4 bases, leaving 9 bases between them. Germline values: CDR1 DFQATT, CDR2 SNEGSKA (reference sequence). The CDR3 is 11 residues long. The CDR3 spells CSAPGTYEQYF. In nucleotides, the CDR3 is TGCAGTGCTCCAGGGACTTACGAGCAGTACTTC.

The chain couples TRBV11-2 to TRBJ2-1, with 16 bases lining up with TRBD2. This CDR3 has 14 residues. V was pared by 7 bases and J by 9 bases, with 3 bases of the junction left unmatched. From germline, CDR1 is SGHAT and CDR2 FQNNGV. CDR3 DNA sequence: TGTGCCAGCAAGGGACTAGCGGGGGGGCTTGAGCAGTTCTTC. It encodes CASKGLAGGLEQFF.

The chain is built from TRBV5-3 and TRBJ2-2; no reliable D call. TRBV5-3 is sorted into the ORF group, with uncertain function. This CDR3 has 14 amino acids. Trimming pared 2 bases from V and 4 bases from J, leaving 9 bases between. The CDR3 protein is CARSFSSPTGELFF. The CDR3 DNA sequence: TGTGCCAGAAGCTTTAGTAGCCCCACCGGGGAGCTGTTTTTT.

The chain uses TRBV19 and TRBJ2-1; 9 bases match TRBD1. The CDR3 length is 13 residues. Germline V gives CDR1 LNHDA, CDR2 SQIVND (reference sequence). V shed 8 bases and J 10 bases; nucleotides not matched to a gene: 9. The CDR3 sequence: CASAPTGGGEQFF. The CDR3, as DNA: TGTGCCAGTGCCCCGACAGGGGGAGGGGAGCAGTTCTTC.

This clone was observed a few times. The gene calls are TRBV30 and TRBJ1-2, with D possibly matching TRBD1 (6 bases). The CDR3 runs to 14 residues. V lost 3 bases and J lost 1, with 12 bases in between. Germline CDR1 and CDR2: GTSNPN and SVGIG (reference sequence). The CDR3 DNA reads TGTGCCTGGAGCTACCCAGGGGTTAACTATGGCTACACCTTC. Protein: CAWSYPGVNYGYTF. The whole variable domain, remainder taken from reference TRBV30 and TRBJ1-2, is SQTIHQWPATLVQPVGSPLSLECTVEGTSNPNLYWYRQAAGRGLQLLFYSVGIGQISSEVPQNLSASRPQDRQFILSSKKLLLSDSGFYLCAWSYPGVNYGYTFGSGTRLTVV.

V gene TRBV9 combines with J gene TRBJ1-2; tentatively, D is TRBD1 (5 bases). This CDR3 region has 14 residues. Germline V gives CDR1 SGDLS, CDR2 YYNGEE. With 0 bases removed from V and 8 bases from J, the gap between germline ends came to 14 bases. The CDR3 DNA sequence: TGTGCCAGCAGCGTAGAAGGGGCGCGTAAAGGCTACACCTTC. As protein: CASSVEGARKGYTF.

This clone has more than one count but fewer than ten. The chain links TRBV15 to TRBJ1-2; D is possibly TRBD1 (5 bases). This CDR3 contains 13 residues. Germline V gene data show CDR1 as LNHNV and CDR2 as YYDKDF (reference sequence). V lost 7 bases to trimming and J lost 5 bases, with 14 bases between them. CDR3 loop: CATTTGRAYGYTF. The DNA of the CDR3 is TGTGCCACCACCACAGGCAGGGCTTATGGCTACACCTTC.

The CDR3 nucleotides are TGTGCCAGCTCACCGGCCGCGACAGGGGGCTCTGGAAACACCATATATTTT. Translation: CASSPAATGGSGNTIYF. This sequence joins TRBV18 and TRBJ1-3; the match to TRBD1 covers 9 bases. CDR3 length equals 17 residues. V was clipped by 3 bases and J by 0 bases; unmatched bases: 6. From germline, CDR1 is KGHSH and CDR2 LQKENI.

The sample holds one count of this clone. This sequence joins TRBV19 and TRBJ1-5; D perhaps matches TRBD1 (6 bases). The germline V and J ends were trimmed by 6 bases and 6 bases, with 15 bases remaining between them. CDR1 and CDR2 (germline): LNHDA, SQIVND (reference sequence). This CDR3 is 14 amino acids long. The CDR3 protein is CASRLQGTGQPQHF. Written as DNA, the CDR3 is TGTGCCAGTAGACTACAGGGTACTGGTCAGCCCCAGCATTTT.

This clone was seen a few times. The CDR3 here is CASSLAGQGYSPLHF. CDR3 in DNA: TGTGCCAGCAGCTTAGCTGGACAGGGATATTCACCCCTCCACTTT. The chain links TRBV7-6 to TRBJ1-6, with 8 bases fitting TRBD1. This CDR3 has 15 residues. V dropped 0 bases and J dropped 8; count of bases not matched to a gene: 3. CDR1 is SGHVS and CDR2 is FNYEAQ in the germline V gene.